Described below is a single T cell receptor (beta chain) sequence and its context. The table came from immunoSEQ multiplex PCR; TCRdb's copy has only in-frame clones and leaves some out. The sample shows 150,000 to 180,000 clones, roughly 83% of them seen only once. The data stem from a study of blood T cell repertoires in COVID-19. The sequencing input was peripheral blood. The sequence was collected from a woman in her sixties with acute or convalescent COVID-19.

CDR3 sequence (DNA): TGTGCCAGCAGCCCACACATGGCCGGGACAGGGCACAATGAGCAGTTCTTC. Its protein product is CASSPHMAGTGHNEQFF. The gene calls are TRBV7-3 and TRBJ2-1; 9 nucleotides match TRBD1. Unmatched junction bases numbered 13, after V lost 5 bases and J lost 5 bases. The CDR3 sequence is 17 residues long. Per germline, CDR1 SGHTA and CDR2 FQGTGA.